This T cell receptor (beta chain) emerged from a study of cytomegalovirus exposure and HLA in healthy donors. The study, taken as a whole, reports: Diagnosis of cytomegalovirus status made by the classifier reportedly showed high specificity and sensitivity. TCR beta chains numbering some 160 were designated cytomegalovirus-associated.

With respect to this clone: Its antigen is undetermined.

Method: immunoSEQ multiplex PCR; TCRdb's copy keeps in-frame clones and lacks some. The sample holds around 250,000 clones, almost 90% seen once. The V and J ends lost 1 base and 7 bases respectively, with 7 bases between them. The CDR3 consists of 13 residues. Per germline, CDR1 SGHNT and CDR2 YENEEA. The rearrangement uses TRBV11-3 and TRBJ2-2, with D uncertain. The source is a woman aged 18-29 years in good health and CMV-seronegative. Sequencing input: PBMCs. The CDR3 protein is CASSLVDGGELFF. CDR3 DNA: TGTGCCAGCAGCTTAGTAGATGGCGGGGAGCTGTTTTTT.